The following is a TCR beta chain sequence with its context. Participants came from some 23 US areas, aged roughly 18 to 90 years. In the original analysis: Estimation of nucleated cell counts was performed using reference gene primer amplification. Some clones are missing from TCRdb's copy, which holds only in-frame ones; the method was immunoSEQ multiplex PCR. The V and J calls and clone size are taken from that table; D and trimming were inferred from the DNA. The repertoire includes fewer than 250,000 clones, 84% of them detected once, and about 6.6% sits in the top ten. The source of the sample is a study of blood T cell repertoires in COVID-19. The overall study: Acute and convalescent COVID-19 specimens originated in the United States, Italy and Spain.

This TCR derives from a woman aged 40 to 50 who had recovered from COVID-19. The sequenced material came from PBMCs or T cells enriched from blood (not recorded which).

CDR3 coding DNA: TGTGCCAGCAGCACCAGGCGCCCCAATCAGCCCCAGCATTTT. Protein: CASSTRRPNQPQHF. V and J are TRBV21-1 and TRBJ1-5; TRBD1, the table's D call, was not compared with the DNA. TRBV21-1 is a documented pseudogene. The CDR3 totals 14 residues.